The next 16 T cell receptor beta chains were all read from a single sample in a study of T cells in Graves' hyperthyroidism and ophthalmopathy. Regions amplified from RNA transcripts were the TCR beta CDR3 regions. First-round RT-PCR targeting the TCR CDR3 was performed with the HTBI primer set. TCRdb called the multiplex PCR reads again in MiXCR, with one record for every CDR3 protein. The top ten clones hold roughly 30% of a sample with just under 750,000 distinct CDR3 sequences, around 40% of them seen once. The sequenced material came from blood. The receptors stem from a middle-aged woman with Graves' hyperthyroidism.

In its sample, this clonotype was seen many times. V usage is TRBV20-1 and J usage is TRBJ1-3; unclear D gene. The CDR3 spans 17 residues. Germline V gene data show CDR1 as DFQATT and CDR2 as SNEGSKA (reference sequence). V dropped 6 bases and J dropped 0 bases, with 21 bases sitting between them. The CDR3 is CSAYGRELGFSGNTIYF. Here the CDR3 DNA reads TGCAGTGCGTACGGACGGGAGCTGGGATTCTCTGGAAACACCATATATTTT.

This clonotype was counted at least ten times. This sequence joins TRBV7-2 and TRBJ1-5; no clear D gene. In germline, CDR1 is SGHTA, CDR2 FQGNSA. Trimming left V 1 base short and J 1 base short, with 8 bases between. The CDR3 contains 15 residues. The chain's CDR3 is CASSLEGSSNQPQHF. In nucleotides, the CDR3 is TGTGCCAGCAGCTTAGAAGGGTCAAGCAATCAGCCCCAGCATTTT.

The rearrangement joins TRBV12-3 or TRBV12-4 to TRBJ2-5, with D maybe TRBD2 (5 bases). V lost 3 bases, J lost 0 bases, and 17 bases lay in between. This CDR3 is built from 17 residues. The CDR3 here is CASSFVSARFNQETQYF. The DNA for the CDR3 is TGTGCCAGCAGTTTTGTTAGCGCCCGGTTTAACCAAGAGACCCAGTACTTC.

This clonotype was seen more than once but under ten times. The chain uses TRBV3-1 and TRBJ2-7, with D unclear. Germline lookup yields CDR1 LGHDT and CDR2 YNNKEL (reference sequence). Trimming stripped 4 bases from V and 7 bases from J, with 17 bases between. The CDR3 spans 14 residues. The CDR3 here is CASSPWAETGEQYF. CDR3 nucleotide sequence: TGTGCCAGCAGCCCCTGGGCGGAGACTGGTGAGCAGTACTTC.

The table lists this clonotype with many counts. The chain uses TRBV7-9 and TRBJ1-1; unclear D gene. V lost 4 bases and J 11 bases, leaving 17 bases between the germline ends. The CDR3 spans 13 residues. CDR1 is SEHNR and CDR2 is FQNEAQ in the germline V gene (reference sequence). The CDR3 sequence is CASSSERVYDAFF. CDR3 DNA sequence: TGTGCCAGCAGCTCGGAGAGGGTATACGACGCTTTCTTT. Based on the CDR3 plus reference TRBV7-9 and TRBJ1-1, the full variable domain is DTGVSQNPRHKITKRGQNVTFRCDPISEHNRLYWYRQTLGQGPEFLTYFQNEAQLEKSRLLSDRFSAERPKGSFSTLEIQRTEQGDSAMYLCASSSERVYDAFFGQGTRLTVV.

V and J are TRBV11-2 and TRBJ2-7; no clear D gene. This CDR3 contains 13 residues. V gave up 5 bases and J gave up 2 bases, with 10 bases separating them. The germline V gene encodes CDR1 SGHAT and CDR2 FQNNGV. CDR3 in amino acids: CASSPRAAYEQYF. The CDR3 DNA reads as TGTGCCAGCAGCCCCCGGGCTGCCTACGAGCAGTACTTC.

A remark on this clonotype: A much larger clone sits a single nucleotide away, making a read error possible. The DNA of the CDR3 is TGTGCCAGCAGTCAGCGGGGGGGCGTTTGGAATGAGCAGTACTTC. This gives the protein CASSQRGGVWNEQYF. The rearrangement links TRBV2 to TRBJ2-7, with 10 bases identical to TRBD2. The CDR3 loop spans 15 amino acids. The germline V gene has CDR1 SNHLY and CDR2 FYNNEI. With 5 bases clipped from V and 7 bases from J, the junction kept 11 bases outside the gene matches.

This clonotype has ten or more counts. The rearrangement uses TRBV20-1 and TRBJ2-5; no reliable D call. Between the trimmed V and J ends, which lost 0 bases and 4 bases, there was a span of 21 bases. The V gene's germline CDR1 is DFQATT and CDR2 SNEGSKA (reference sequence). This CDR3 spans 17 amino acids. The CDR3 DNA reads TGCAGTGCTAGAGATGGCTCCGGCGGATCGCGAGTAGAGACCCAGTACTTC. This encodes CSARDGSGGSRVETQYF.

The sample holds many counts of this clonotype. The chain combines TRBV19 with TRBJ1-5; D not certain. The CDR3 has 15 amino acids. With 4 bases removed from V and 3 bases from J, the gap between germline ends came to 13 bases. CDR1 and CDR2 (germline): LNHDA, SQIVND (reference sequence). CDR3 coding DNA: TGTGCCAGTAGTAAAAGCCCTGGAGACAATCAGCCCCAGCATTTT. As protein: CASSKSPGDNQPQHF. Looking up the rest from reference TRBV19 and TRBJ1-5 gives the full variable domain: DGGITQSPKYLFRKEGQNVTLSCEQNLNHDAMYWYRQDPGQGLRLIYYSQIVNDFQKGDIAEGYSVSREKKESFPLTVTSAQKNPTAFYLCASSKSPGDNQPQHFGDGTRLSIL.

This clonotype was found many times. The rearrangement joins TRBV29-1 to TRBJ2-2; D unresolved. V gave up 3 bases and J gave up 7 bases, with 9 bases separating them. The CDR3 runs to 12 residues. The germline V gene encodes CDR1 SQVTM and CDR2 ANQGSEA. In nucleotides, the CDR3 is TGCAGCGTTGATTCCGGTAGCGGGGAGCTGTTTTTT. Protein sequence: CSVDSGSGELFF.

Of note for this clonotype: Being one base from a much bigger clone, this may be a read error. The CDR3 sequence: CVSSRGPQGGSRGETQYF. In nucleotides, the CDR3 is TGTGTCAGCAGCAGGGGGCCTCAGGGCGGCTCGCGGGGAGAGACCCAGTACTTC. The rearrangement joins TRBV11-2 to TRBJ2-5; 8 bases fit TRBD1. The CDR3 loop spans 18 amino acids. CDR1 and CDR2 (germline): SGHAT, FQNNGV.

In its sample, this clonotype was seen many times. The chain has TRBV19 and TRBJ1-5; D possibly corresponds to TRBD1 (5 bases). Trimming stripped 10 bases from V and 3 bases from J, with 13 bases between. The CDR3 extends over 13 amino acids. Germline lookup yields CDR1 LNHDA and CDR2 SQIVND (reference sequence). CDR3 DNA: TGTGCCACCAGTGGGGGGATCAATCAGCCCCAGCATTTT. Encoded protein: CATSGGINQPQHF.

Points on this clonotype: This may come from a read error, since a much larger clone is one base off. The V and J genes are TRBV7-9 and TRBJ2-7; 7 bases align to TRBD2. The length of the CDR3 is 13 residues. Germline assignment: CDR1 SEHNR and CDR2 FQNEAQ (reference sequence). CDR3 amino acids: CAGSGLDITEQYF. The CDR3, as DNA: TGTGCCGGCAGCGGACTAGATATCACCGAGCAGTACTTC.

CDR3 DNA sequence: TGTGCCAGTAGTATTATGAGTTCCTCCTACGAGCAGTACTTC. This gives the protein CASSIMSSSYEQYF. The chain employs TRBV19 and TRBJ2-7; no reliable D call. Germline assignment: CDR1 LNHDA and CDR2 SQIVND (reference sequence). The V and J ends lost 3 bases and 0 bases respectively, with 9 bases between them. The CDR3 runs to 14 residues.

The V gene is TRBV15, the J gene TRBJ2-3; D unresolved. V lost 5 bases and J lost 2, with 11 bases in between. The CDR3 sequence is 14 residues long. The germline V gene encodes CDR1 LNHNV and CDR2 YYDKDF (reference sequence). The DNA for the CDR3 is TGTGCCACCAGCCCTGGACCGCTCACAGATACGCAGTATTTT. The encoded protein is CATSPGPLTDTQYF.

The sample holds a few counts of this clonotype. The chain uses TRBV20-1 and TRBJ1-6; 7 positions match TRBD1. V gave up 6 bases and J gave up 4 bases; unmatched junction bases: 9. Germline CDR1 is DFQATT and CDR2 is SNEGSKA (reference sequence). There are 15 residues in the CDR3. For the CDR3, the DNA is TGCAGTGCCTCACCCGGGACAGATTATAATTCACCCCTCCACTTT. Residues: CSASPGTDYNSPLHF.